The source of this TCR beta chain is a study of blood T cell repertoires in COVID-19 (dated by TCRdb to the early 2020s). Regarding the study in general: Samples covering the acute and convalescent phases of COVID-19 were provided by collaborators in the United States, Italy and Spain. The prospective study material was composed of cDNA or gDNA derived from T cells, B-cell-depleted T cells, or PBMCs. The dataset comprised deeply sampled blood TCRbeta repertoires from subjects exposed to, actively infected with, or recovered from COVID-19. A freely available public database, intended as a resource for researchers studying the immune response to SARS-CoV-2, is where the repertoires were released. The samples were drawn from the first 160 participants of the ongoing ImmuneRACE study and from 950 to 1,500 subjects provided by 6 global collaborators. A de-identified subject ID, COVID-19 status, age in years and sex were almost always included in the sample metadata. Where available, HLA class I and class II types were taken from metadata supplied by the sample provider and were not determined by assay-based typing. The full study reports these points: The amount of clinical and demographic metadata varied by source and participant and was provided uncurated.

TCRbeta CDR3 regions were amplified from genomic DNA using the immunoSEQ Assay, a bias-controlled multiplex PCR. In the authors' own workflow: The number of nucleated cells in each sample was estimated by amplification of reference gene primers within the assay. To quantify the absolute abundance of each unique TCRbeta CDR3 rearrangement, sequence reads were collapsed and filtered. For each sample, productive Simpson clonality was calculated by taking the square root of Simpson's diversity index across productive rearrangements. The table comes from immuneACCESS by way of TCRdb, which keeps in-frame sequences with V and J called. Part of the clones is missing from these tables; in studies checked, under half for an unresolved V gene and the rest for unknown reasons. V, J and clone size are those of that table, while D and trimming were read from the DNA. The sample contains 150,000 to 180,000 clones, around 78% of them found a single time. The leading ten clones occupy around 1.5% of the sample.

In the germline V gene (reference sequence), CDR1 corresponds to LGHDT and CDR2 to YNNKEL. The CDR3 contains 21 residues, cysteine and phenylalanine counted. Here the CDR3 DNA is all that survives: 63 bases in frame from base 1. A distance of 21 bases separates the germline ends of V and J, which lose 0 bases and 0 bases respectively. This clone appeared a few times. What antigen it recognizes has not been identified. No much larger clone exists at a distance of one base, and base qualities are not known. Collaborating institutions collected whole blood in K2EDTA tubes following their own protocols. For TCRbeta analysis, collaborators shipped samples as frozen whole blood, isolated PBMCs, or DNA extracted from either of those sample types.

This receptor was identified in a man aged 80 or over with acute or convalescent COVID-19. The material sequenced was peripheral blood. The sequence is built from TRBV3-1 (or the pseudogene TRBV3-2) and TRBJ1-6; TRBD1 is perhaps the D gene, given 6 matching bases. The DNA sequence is TGTGCCAGCAGCCAAGAAGGGCCAAACAGGGTACCCAGCTCCTATAATTCACCCCTCCACTTT. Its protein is CASSQEGPNRVPSSYNSPLHF.